These T cell receptor beta chains were read from a single sample in a study of CD8+ T cells in alopecia areata. TCRdb keeps only in-frame clones here, not all; method: immunoSEQ multiplex PCR. The repertoire holds about 97,000 clones, with around 45% as singletons. Sequencing was performed on CD4+ T cells sorted from blood. Receptor source: a human donor with alopecia areata. CDR3s include the opening cysteine and the closing phenylalanine or tryptophan. D genes are given only for firm matches. Clone size, where shown, is once, few, many, or a class for clones that have expanded.

clone_size	v_call	j_call	cdr3_length	d_call	cdr3_nt	cdr3_aa
few	TRBV29-1	TRBJ1-1	11	-	TGCAGCGTTGGTTCGGGGCTAGGAGCTTTCTTT	CSVGSGLGAFF
-	TRBV7-9	TRBJ1-5	12	-	TGTGCCAGCAGCTTGCCTAATCAGCCCCAGCATTTT	CASSLPNQPQHF
once	TRBV11-3	TRBJ2-3	14	-	TGTGCCAGCAGCTTAGGCACGAGGAACGGTGCGCAGTATTTT	CASSLGTRNGAQYF
-	TRBV7-9	TRBJ2-3	14	-	TGTGCCAGCAGCTTGACCGGACAGTCAGATACGCAGTATTTT	CASSLTGQSDTQYF
-	TRBV5-6	TRBJ2-7	15	TRBD1	TGTGCCAGCAGCTGGGGGACAGGGAACTCCTACGAGCAGTACTTC	CASSWGTGNSYEQYF
-	TRBV7-3	TRBJ2-1	15	-	TGTGCCAGCAGCTTAAGACAGAGCTCCTACAATGAGCAGTTCTTC	CASSLRQSSYNEQFF
few	TRBV7-2	TRBJ2-1	16	TRBD2	TGTGCCAGCAGCTTAGAGGTCAGGGAGGGCCACAATGAGCAGTTCTTC	CASSLEVREGHNEQFF
few	TRBV4-1	TRBJ2-2	15	TRBD2	TGCGCCAGCAGCCAGCCTAGCGGGAAGACCGGGGAGCTGTTTTTT	CASSQPSGKTGELFF
-	TRBV7-2	TRBJ1-1	13	-	TGTGCCAGCAGCTTACAGCGAAACACTGAAGCTTTCTTT	CASSLQRNTEAFF
few	TRBV5-6	TRBJ2-1	16	-	TGTGCCAGCAGCGGACCTGGACCCGGAGCCTACAATGAGCAGTTCTTC	CASSGPGPGAYNEQFF
-	TRBV5-1	TRBJ2-1	15	-	TGCGCCAGCAGCTTAACAGGGGAGGTTTACAATGAGCAGTTCTTC	CASSLTGEVYNEQFF
-	TRBV10-2	TRBJ2-3	14	TRBD2	TGCGCCAGCAGTCATAGCGGGGTCACAGATACGCAGTATTTT	CASSHSGVTDTQYF
-	TRBV5-1	TRBJ2-6	15	-	TGCGCCAGCAGCGGCGGCAACTCTGGGGCCAACGTCCTGACTTTC	CASSGGNSGANVLTF
-	TRBV4-1	TRBJ2-1	14	-	TGCGCCAGCAGCCCAGGATTAGCGGACCTCCCTCAGTTCTTC	CASSPGLADLPQFF
-	TRBV4-2	TRBJ2-3	14	TRBD2	TGTGCCAGCAAAAAGCGGGAGAACACAGATACGCAGTATTTT	CASKKRENTDTQYF
-	TRBV6-5	TRBJ2-1	15	TRBD2	TGTGCCAGCAGTCTCAGCGGGAGGGGTAACAATGAGCAGTTCTTC	CASSLSGRGNNEQFF
-	TRBV29-1	TRBJ2-7	13	-	TGCAGCGTTGCCCCCACCTACTCCTACGAGCAGTACTTC	CSVAPTYSYEQYF
few	TRBV7-2	TRBJ2-5	13	-	TGTGCCAGCAGCAGAGACTCGGGAGAGACCCAGTACTTC	CASSRDSGETQYF
once	TRBV15	TRBJ1-1	13	-	TGTGCCACCACCCTGGGGGTGAACACTGAAGCTTTCTTT	CATTLGVNTEAFF
few	TRBV18	TRBJ2-5	15	-	TGTGCCAGCTCACCGCCACAGGGTTTAGAGGAGACCCAGTACTTC	CASSPPQGLEETQYF
-	TRBV7-9	TRBJ2-7	11	-	TGTGCCAGCCAACAGGTAAACGAGCAGTACTTC	CASQQVNEQYF
-	TRBV9	TRBJ2-5	15	-	TGTGCCAGCAGCCCCACGGGGGCCCCTCAAGAGACCCAGTACTTC	CASSPTGAPQETQYF
few	TRBV28	TRBJ1-1	14	-	TGTGCCAGCAGTTTACCACAATCGAACACTGAAGCTTTCTTT	CASSLPQSNTEAFF
-	TRBV6-5	TRBJ2-3	14	-	TGTGCCAGCACACAGCGACTCAGCACAGATACGCAGTATTTT	CASTQRLSTDTQYF
-	TRBV29-1	TRBJ2-1	12	-	TGCAGCGTTGAAAGGGTAGGGAATGAGCAGTTCTTC	CSVERVGNEQFF
-	TRBV9	TRBJ2-5	14	-	TGTGCCAGCAGCGTAGGGGCATTCCAAGAGACCCAGTACTTC	CASSVGAFQETQYF
once	TRBV30	TRBJ1-1	11	-	TGTGCCTGGAGTAGCACCACTGAAGCTTTCTTT	CAWSSTTEAFF
few	TRBV5-1	TRBJ1-1	13	-	TGCGCCAGCAGCCCTCCAGAAGGGGGGAATACTTTCTTT	CASSPPEGGNTFF
-	TRBV6-5	TRBJ1-2	15	-	TGTGCCAGCAGTTACGGGGCAGGGAAAAACTATGGCTACACCTTC	CASSYGAGKNYGYTF
few	TRBV29-1	TRBJ1-1	11	-	TGCAGCGTTGTTTTGTCAACTGAAGCTTTCTTT	CSVVLSTEAFF
-	TRBV7-3	TRBJ2-2	14	-	TGTGCCAGCAGCTTAAGCAGGGGCACCGGGGAGCTGTTTTTT	CASSLSRGTGELFF
few	TRBV7-9	TRBJ2-5	15	-	TGTGCCAGCAGCTCCCACGCTTTAAGGCAAGAGACCCAGTACTTC	CASSSHALRQETQYF
few	TRBV5-8	TRBJ1-2	14	TRBD1	TGTGCCAGCAGATTCCGGACAGGGGTTTCTGGCTACACCTTC	CASRFRTGVSGYTF
-	TRBV28	TRBJ2-3	15	TRBD2	TGTGCCAGCAGTTTATTTGCGGGAGAGCACGATACGCAGTATTTT	CASSLFAGEHDTQYF
-	TRBV30	TRBJ2-7	14	TRBD1	TGTGCCTGGAGTAGGACAGGTAGATCCTACGAGCAGTACTTC	CAWSRTGRSYEQYF
-	TRBV5-1	TRBJ2-1	14	TRBD1	TGCGCCAGCGGATTCTCGGACAGGGTTGGGGAGCAGTTCTTC	CASGFSDRVGEQFF
-	TRBV5-1	TRBJ1-1	13	-	TGCGCCAGCAGCTTGGCAGGCACGCCTGAAGCTTTCTTT	CASSLAGTPEAFF
-	TRBV30	TRBJ1-6	16	-	TGTGCCTGGAAAACAACGGACCAACAGGGTAATTCACCCCTCCACTTT	CAWKTTDQQGNSPLHF
-	TRBV27	TRBJ1-5	15	-	TGTGCCAGCAGTGCGGGGGCGGTAGGCAATCAGCCCCAGCATTTT	CASSAGAVGNQPQHF
-	TRBV6-5	TRBJ2-7	15	TRBD1	TGTGCCAGCAGTTACTCCACAAAGGGGGCAGACGAGCAGTACTTC	CASSYSTKGADEQYF
-	TRBV6-5	TRBJ1-2	15	TRBD1	TGTGCCAGCAGTTACTGGGGCACAGGGGGACATGGCTACACCTTC	CASSYWGTGGHGYTF
once	TRBV30	TRBJ2-7	13	TRBD2	TGTGCCTGTATCCGGGGGGGAACCTACGAGCAGTACTTC	CACIRGGTYEQYF
few	TRBV6-6	TRBJ2-7	14	-	TGTGCCAGCAGTTCGGTCCTGCCCTCCTACGAGCAGTACTTC	CASSSVLPSYEQYF
-	TRBV15	TRBJ2-1	13	-	TGTGCCACCAGCAGAGATCGTCAGACGGAGCAGTTCTTC	CATSRDRQTEQFF
-	TRBV11-2	TRBJ2-7	14	-	TGTGCCAGCAGCTTAGCCAGGTCAACCTACGAGCAGTACTTC	CASSLARSTYEQYF
-	TRBV29-1	TRBJ2-5	13	-	TGCAGCGTTGAAGATAATGGTGGGGGCGTCCAGTACTTC	CSVEDNGGGVQYF
-	TRBV9	TRBJ2-3	13	-	TGTGCCAGCAGCGTTCAGGGGCTCAATACGCAGTATTTT	CASSVQGLNTQYF
-	TRBV7-2	TRBJ2-5	14	-	TGTGCCAGCAGCTTAGCGGGCGGTGGGGAGACCCAGTACTTC	CASSLAGGGETQYF
-	TRBV30	TRBJ1-1	11	-	TGTGCCTGGAGTGTAGCCCGGGGAGCTTTCTTT	CAWSVARGAFF
few	TRBV4-1	TRBJ1-2	15	TRBD1	TGCGCCAGCAGCCAAGACGACAGGGACAACTATGGCTACACCTTC	CASSQDDRDNYGYTF
few	TRBV5-1	TRBJ2-1	16	-	TGCGCCAGCAGCTTGGTTCAGGTTCGAACCTACAATGAGCAGTTCTTC	CASSLVQVRTYNEQFF
-	TRBV4-2	TRBJ2-2	16	-	TGTGCCAGCAGCCACAAAACAGGGAGGAACACCGGGGAGCTGTTTTTT	CASSHKTGRNTGELFF
-	TRBV6-5	TRBJ1-5	13	-	TGTGCCAGCAGTCGGGCGGGGGATCAGCCCCAGCATTTT	CASSRAGDQPQHF
-	TRBV5-1	TRBJ1-1	15	-	TGCGCCAGCAGCTTGGAGGTGGTACCGAACACTGAAGCTTTCTTT	CASSLEVVPNTEAFF
few	TRBV7-9	TRBJ2-7	11	-	TGTGCCGGACAAGACTCCTACGAGCAGTACTTC	CAGQDSYEQYF